This TCR beta chain was identified during a study of blood T cell repertoires in COVID-19 (dated by TCRdb to the early 2020s). In the study overall: Samples from collaborators originated in the United States, Italy and Spain and spanned both the acute and convalescent phases of COVID-19. The material from the prospective study consisted of cDNA or gDNA derived from T cells, B-cell-depleted T cells, or PBMCs. Deeply sampled blood TCRbeta repertoires from subjects exposed to, actively infected with, or recovered from COVID-19 were included in the dataset. The repertoires were released in a freely available public database meant as a resource for research on the immune response to SARS-CoV-2. Samples came from the ongoing ImmuneRACE study (first 160 participants) plus 1,254 subjects from 6 global collaborators. Nearly every sample came with metadata listing a de-identified subject ID, COVID-19 status, age in years and sex. Where available, HLA class I and class II types were taken from metadata supplied by the sample provider and were not determined by assay-based typing. The paper's findings and limits, for the study overall: How much clinical and demographic metadata was included differed by source and by participant, and the metadata was provided uncurated.

Whole blood was collected in K2EDTA tubes by collaborating institutions according to the institutions' own protocols. Collaborator samples were shipped for TCRbeta analysis as frozen whole blood, isolated PBMCs, or DNA extracted from either sample type. Concerning this clone: Its antigen is unknown. The sample holds no much larger clone one base away, and base qualities are not on file.

Reading the germline V gene (reference sequence) gives CDR1 SEHNR and CDR2 FQNEAQ. Trimming at the junction amounts to 2 bases on V and 5 bases on J, and the germline ends lie 13 bases apart. The CDR3 runs 16 amino acids, cysteine and phenylalanine included. Only the CDR3 part of the read is kept: 48 bases, read in frame from the first base. The immunoSEQ Assay, a bias-controlled multiplex PCR, was used to amplify TCRbeta CDR3 regions from genomic DNA. In the source study's methods: Within the assay, amplification of reference gene primers was used to estimate how many nucleated cells each sample contained. To quantify the absolute abundance of each unique TCRbeta CDR3 rearrangement, sequence reads were collapsed and filtered. For each sample, productive Simpson clonality was calculated as the square root of Simpson's diversity index over productive rearrangements. The table was pulled from immuneACCESS by TCRdb, which kept in-frame rearrangements only. Such tables lose some clones; where checked, under half of the loss comes from unresolved V genes, and the rest has no known cause. D and trimming come from the DNA, and the V and J calls and clone size come from that table. This sample gives around 70,000 clones in total; approximately 80% of them show up just once. The ten biggest clones cover more than 4.5% of the sample.

This clonotype was obtained from a woman of 80 years or more with active or convalescent COVID-19. The chain uses TRBV7-9 and TRBJ1-6, with the D gene too uncertain to name. The sequenced sample was peripheral blood. At the DNA level, the sequence is TGTGCCAGCAGCTTAAGCCCTGAGTCTCATAATTCACCCCTCCACTTT. This codes for CASSLSPESHNSPLHF.